Following are 19 T cell receptor beta chains from one sample sequenced in a study of T cell responses to AZD1222 COVID-19 vaccine. TCRdb keeps only in-frame clones here, not all; method: immunoSEQ multiplex PCR. The sample lists 150,000 or so clones; approximately 90% were seen once. Sequenced material: peripheral blood, taken 28 days after the second dose of the MenACWY control vaccine. The receptors here all came from an adult who received the MenACWY meningococcal vaccine as a control.

The V gene is TRBV2, the J gene TRBJ2-7; no definite D call. V lost 4 bases and J 10 bases, leaving 8 bases between the germline ends. The CDR3 contains 10 residues. Germline V gene lookup returns CDR1 SNHLY and CDR2 FYNNEI. CDR3 in amino acids: CASSAESQYF. The DNA of the CDR3 is TGTGCCAGCAGTGCGGAGAGCCAGTACTTC.

This sequence joins TRBV4-3 and TRBJ1-3; D gene ambiguous. Germline V gene sequence: CDR1 LGHNA, CDR2 YSLEER. The V end lost 0 bases, the J end lost 10 bases, and 10 bases lay between the germline ends. The CDR3 length is 13 residues. In nucleotides, the CDR3 is TGCGCCAGCAGCCAAGATCAGGAGAGGACCATATATTTT. Residues: CASSQDQERTIYF.

V usage is TRBV28 and J usage is TRBJ1-5; D is unresolved. V was pared by 8 bases and J by 1 base, with 12 bases between. CDR3 length equals 14 residues. Germline V gene data show CDR1 as MDHEN and CDR2 as SYDVKM. The CDR3 sequence is CASSYGISNQPQHF. For the CDR3, the DNA is TGTGCCAGCTCCTATGGTATAAGCAATCAGCCCCAGCATTTT.

The V gene is TRBV2, the J gene TRBJ1-5, with 7 bases fitting TRBD1. The germline V gene has CDR1 SNHLY and CDR2 FYNNEI. The CDR3 covers 17 residues. Losses at the gene ends were 6 bases for V and 0 bases for J; bases not matched to a gene: 11. In nucleotides, the CDR3 is TGTGCCAGCAGATTAGACAGGGTGGGGGGTAGCAATCAGCCCCAGCATTTT. This encodes CASRLDRVGGSNQPQHF.

The gene calls are TRBV7-9 and TRBJ1-1; 7 positions agree with TRBD1. V gave up 3 bases and J gave up 3 bases; unmatched junction bases: 1. Germline loops: CDR1 SEHNR, CDR2 FQNEAQ (reference sequence). CDR3 length: 13 amino acids. CDR3 sequence: CASSFDRDTEAFF. The DNA of the CDR3 is TGTGCCAGCAGCTTTGACAGGGACACTGAAGCTTTCTTT.

This chain joins TRBV7-2 and TRBJ1-3, with 11 bases identical to TRBD1. CDR3 size: 17 residues. CDR1 SGHTA and CDR2 FQGNSA come from the germline V gene. J lost 0 bases, V lost 4 bases, and 5 bases had no gene match. CDR3 DNA: TGTGCCAGCAGCTCCGGGACAGGGGGGCTCTCTGGAAACACCATATATTTT. Its translation: CASSSGTGGLSGNTIYF.

The chain uses TRBV28 and TRBJ1-4; D remains unclear. The germline gives CDR1 MDHEN, CDR2 SYDVKM. CDR3 length: 16 amino acids. V was pared by 2 bases and J by 8 bases, with 18 bases between. The CDR3 loop reads CASSLRVRITPEKLFF. In DNA form, the CDR3 reads TGTGCCAGCAGTTTAAGGGTCCGAATCACACCAGAAAAACTGTTTTTT.

CDR3 nucleotides: TGTGCCAGCTCACCACGCCTTAGCGGAATCGACGAGCAGTACTTC. It codes for CASSPRLSGIDEQYF. The chain employs TRBV18 and TRBJ2-7; perhaps TRBD2 as D (6 bases). Trimming stripped 1 base from V and 5 bases from J, with 15 bases between. CDR3 size: 15 residues. CDR1 and CDR2 (germline): KGHSH, LQKENI.

This sequence joins TRBV30 and TRBJ2-1, with TRBD2 identical over 7 bases. The CDR3 loop spans 17 amino acids. CDR1 and CDR2 from the germline V gene are GTSNPN and SVGIG (reference sequence). The J segment lost 8 bases and the V segment lost 1 base, leaving 17 bases of the junction unmatched. DNA for the CDR3: TGTGCCTGGAGTGGGTTTAAGGGACTACCCCTTCTGGATGAGCAGTTCTTC. Translation gives CAWSGFKGLPLLDEQFF. The complete variable domain, with remaining parts taken from reference TRBV30 and TRBJ2-1, reads SQTIHQWPATLVQPVGSPLSLECTVEGTSNPNLYWYRQAAGRGLQLLFYSVGIGQISSEVPQNLSASRPQDRQFILSSKKLLLSDSGFYLCAWSGFKGLPLLDEQFFGPGTRLTVL.

The V gene is TRBV6-2 or TRBV6-3, the J gene TRBJ2-7, with D perhaps TRBD2 (7 bases). This CDR3 is built from 12 residues. Germline-derived CDR1 and CDR2 are MNHEY and SVGEGT. Deletions cut 0 bases from V and 8 bases from J, with 8 bases between. CDR3 sequence: CASSYSGGQQYF. In nucleotides, the CDR3 is TGTGCCAGCAGTTACTCCGGGGGGCAGCAGTACTTC.

The V call is TRBV7-2, the J call TRBJ1-3; D perhaps matches TRBD1 (5 bases). The V gene's germline CDR1 is SGHTA and CDR2 FQGNSA. This CDR3 spans 15 amino acids. V was trimmed by 3 bases and J by 3 bases, leaving 12 bases between them. As DNA, the CDR3 is TGTGCCAGCAGCTTTGGGACGAGAGTTGGAAACACCATATATTTT. It yields the protein CASSFGTRVGNTIYF.

The rearrangement uses TRBV6-5 and TRBJ2-2; D is undetermined. CDR1 MNHEY and CDR2 SVGAGI come from the germline V gene. V lost 0 bases, J lost 7 bases, and 3 bases lay in between. The CDR3 is 12 amino acids. This chain's CDR3 is CASSYSGGELFF. The CDR3 nucleotides read TGTGCCAGCAGTTACTCGGGCGGGGAGCTGTTTTTT.

The chain is built from TRBV9 and TRBJ2-3; tentatively, D is TRBD2 (9 bases). V was pared by 4 bases and J by 2 bases, with 17 bases between. CDR3 size: 16 residues. Per the germline V gene, CDR1 is SGDLS and CDR2 is YYNGEE. The CDR3 DNA follows: TGTGCCAGCAGCCAGGGGGCTAGCGGGGTCACAGATACGCAGTATTTT. Translation: CASSQGASGVTDTQYF.

This sequence joins TRBV5-1 and TRBJ2-3, with 10 bases lining up with TRBD2. CDR1 is SGHRS, CDR2 YFSETQ, per germline. V lost 4 bases and J lost 1; bases outside the gene matches: 9. This CDR3 comprises 17 residues. CDR3 in amino acids: CASSLEPLAGGTDTQYF. Written as DNA, the CDR3 is TGCGCCAGCAGCCTCGAACCGCTAGCGGGGGGCACAGATACGCAGTATTTT. The variable domain in full, completed from reference TRBV5-1 and TRBJ2-3, reads KAGVTQTPRYLIKTRGQQVTLSCSPISGHRSVSWYQQTPGQGLQFLFEYFSETQRNKGNFPGRFSGRQFSNSRSEMNVSTLELGDSALYLCASSLEPLAGGTDTQYFGPGTRLTVL.

The chain carries TRBV7-2 and TRBJ1-5, with 10 nucleotides matching TRBD1. V lost 6 bases and J lost 3; bases outside the gene matches: 5. The CDR3 has 15 residues. Per the germline V gene, CDR1 is SGHTA and CDR2 is FQGNSA. The CDR3, as DNA: TGTGCCAGCAGGCCCGGGACAGGGGACAATCAGCCCCAGCATTTT. This translates into CASRPGTGDNQPQHF. Full variable domain (rest looked up from reference TRBV7-2 and TRBJ1-5): GAGVSQSPSNKVTEKGKDVELRCDPISGHTALYWYRQSLGQGLEFLIYFQGNSAPDKSGLPSDRFSAERTGGSVSTLTIQRTQQEDSAVYLCASRPGTGDNQPQHFGDGTRLSIL.

The chain has TRBV3-1 (or the pseudogene TRBV3-2) and TRBJ1-5; D unclear. This CDR3 comprises 15 residues. Germline CDR1 LGHDT, CDR2 YNNKEL (reference sequence). Deletions cut 1 base from V and 6 bases from J, with 13 bases between. The CDR3 loop is CASSQGGQNFQPQHF. CDR3 coding DNA: TGTGCCAGCAGCCAAGGTGGGCAGAATTTTCAGCCCCAGCATTTT.

This clone came up a few times. The V gene is TRBV30, the J gene TRBJ1-2; D unresolved. V was clipped by 1 base and J by 5 bases, with 14 bases between them. CDR3 length: 14 amino acids. Germline loops: CDR1 GTSNPN, CDR2 SVGIG (reference sequence). CDR3 nucleotides: TGTGCCTGGAGTGGTCCCGGGTCCGAGTATGGCTACACCTTC. Translated: CAWSGPGSEYGYTF.

On this clone itself: This same CDR3 is encoded by further DNA sequences in the sample. This sequence joins TRBV11-2 and TRBJ2-7, with D unresolved. Germline-derived CDR1 and CDR2 are SGHAT and FQNNGV. Trimming pared 1 base from V and 2 bases from J, leaving 6 bases between. The CDR3 consists of 13 residues. The CDR3 sequence: CASSLARAYEQYF. The CDR3 DNA reads TGTGCCAGCAGCTTAGCCAGAGCCTACGAGCAGTACTTC.

This clone was picked up one time. The chain recombines TRBV18 with TRBJ1-1, with D unresolved. CDR3 size: 15 residues. V lost 0 bases, J lost 4 bases, and 12 bases lay in between. Germline V CDR1 and CDR2: KGHSH, LQKENI. The CDR3 nucleotides are TGTGCCAGCTCACCACCAGGGAGAGCGGGCACTGAAGCTTTCTTT. This sequence encodes CASSPPGRAGTEAFF.